This T cell receptor beta chain derives from a study of radiotherapy plus CTLA-4 blockade in lung cancer. Study observations and caveats: Radiotherapy was combined with ipilimumab, and tumor-derived TCR clones then expanded in blood.

Using immunoSEQ multiplex PCR, the repertoire was profiled, and TCRdb retains in-frame clones only, with some absent. The table shows over 70,000 clones, with around 85% occurring only once. With ipilimumab providing CTLA-4 blockade, focal radiation was administered to patients who had chemo-refractory metastatic non-small-cell lung cancer. Comment on this clone: The antigen is undetermined.

The input for sequencing was peripheral blood, taken from a patient treated with radiotherapy plus ipilimumab. The TCR was taken from a human donor with non-small cell lung cancer who had a partial response to radiotherapy plus ipilimumab.

DNA for the CDR3: TGCGCCAGCAGTGAGGGGGACAGGGAGGGCAATCAGCCCCAGCATTTT. Protein sequence: CASSEGDREGNQPQHF. The rearrangement joins TRBV10-1 to TRBJ1-5; 9 bases line up with TRBD1. The CDR3 length is 16 residues. Germline values: CDR1 WNHNN, CDR2 SYGVQD (reference sequence). The V segment lost 2 bases and the J segment 2 bases; nucleotides outside the gene matches: 4.